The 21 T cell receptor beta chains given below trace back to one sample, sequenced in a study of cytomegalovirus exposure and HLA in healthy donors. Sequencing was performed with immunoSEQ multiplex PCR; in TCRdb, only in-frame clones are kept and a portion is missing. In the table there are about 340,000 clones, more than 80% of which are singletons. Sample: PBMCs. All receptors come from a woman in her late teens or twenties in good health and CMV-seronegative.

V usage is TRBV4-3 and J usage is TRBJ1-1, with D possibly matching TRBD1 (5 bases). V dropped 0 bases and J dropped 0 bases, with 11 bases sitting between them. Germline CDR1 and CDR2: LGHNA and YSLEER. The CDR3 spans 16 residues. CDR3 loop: CASSQDLTGVNTEAFF. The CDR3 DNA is TGCGCCAGCAGCCAAGATCTTACGGGGGTGAACACTGAAGCTTTCTTT.

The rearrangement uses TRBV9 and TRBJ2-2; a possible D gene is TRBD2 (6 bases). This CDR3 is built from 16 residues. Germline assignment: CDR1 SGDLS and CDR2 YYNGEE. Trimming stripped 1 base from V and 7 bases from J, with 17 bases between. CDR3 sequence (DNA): TGTGCCAGCAGCGTAACTAGTGGGAGGTATGGCGGGGAGCTGTTTTTT. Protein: CASSVTSGRYGGELFF. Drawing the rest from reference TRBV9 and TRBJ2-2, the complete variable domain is DSGVTQTPKHLITATGQRVTLRCSPRSGDLSVYWYQQSLDQGLQFLIQYYNGEERAKGNILERFSAQQFPDLHSELNLSSLELGDSALYFCASSVTSGRYGGELFFGEGSRLTVL.

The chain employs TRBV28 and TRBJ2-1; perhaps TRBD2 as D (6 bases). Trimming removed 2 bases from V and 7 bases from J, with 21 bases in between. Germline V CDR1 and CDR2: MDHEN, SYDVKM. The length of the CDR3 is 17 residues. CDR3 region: CASSLSRWGREANEQFF. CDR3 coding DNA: TGTGCCAGCAGTTTAAGCCGTTGGGGCAGGGAGGCGAATGAGCAGTTCTTC.

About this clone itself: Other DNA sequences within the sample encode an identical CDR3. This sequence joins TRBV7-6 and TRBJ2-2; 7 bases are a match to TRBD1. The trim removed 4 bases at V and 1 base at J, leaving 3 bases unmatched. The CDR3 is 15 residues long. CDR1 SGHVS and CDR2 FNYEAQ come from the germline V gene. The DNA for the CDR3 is TGTGCCAGCAGCTCAAGACAGGGGAACACCGGGGAGCTGTTTTTT. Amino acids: CASSSRQGNTGELFF.

As DNA, the CDR3 is TGTGCCAGCAGTTACCGGGACAGCTCCTACGAGCAGTACTTC. Encoded protein: CASSYRDSSYEQYF. The J gene is TRBJ2-7, the V gene TRBV6-5, with 7 bases aligning to TRBD1. The ends lost 2 bases at V and 0 bases at J; junction bases unmatched: 1. CDR3 length: 14 residues. From germline, CDR1 is MNHEY and CDR2 SVGAGI.

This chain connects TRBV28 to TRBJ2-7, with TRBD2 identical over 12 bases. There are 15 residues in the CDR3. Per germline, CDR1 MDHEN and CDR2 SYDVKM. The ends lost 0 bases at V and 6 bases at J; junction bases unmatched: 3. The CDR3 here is CASSLWTSGSSEQYF. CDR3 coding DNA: TGTGCCAGCAGTTTATGGACTAGCGGGAGCTCCGAGCAGTACTTC.

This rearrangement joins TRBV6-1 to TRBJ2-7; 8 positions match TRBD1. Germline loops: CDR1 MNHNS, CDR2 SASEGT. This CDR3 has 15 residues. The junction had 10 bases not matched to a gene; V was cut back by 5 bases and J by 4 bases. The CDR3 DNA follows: TGTGCCAGCAGTTTAGAGGGACAGGCCTATTACGAGCAGTACTTC. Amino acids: CASSLEGQAYYEQYF.

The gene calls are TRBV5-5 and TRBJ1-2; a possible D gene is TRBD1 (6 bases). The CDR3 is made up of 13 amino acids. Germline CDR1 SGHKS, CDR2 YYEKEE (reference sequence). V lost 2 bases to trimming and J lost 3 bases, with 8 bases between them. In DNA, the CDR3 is TGTGCCAGCAGCTTCAGACAGGACTATGGCTACACCTTC. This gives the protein CASSFRQDYGYTF. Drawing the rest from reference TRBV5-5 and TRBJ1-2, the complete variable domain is DAGVTQSPTHLIKTRGQQVTLRCSPISGHKSVSWYQQVLGQGPQFIFQYYEKEERGRGNFPDRFSARQFPNYSSELNVNALLLGDSALYLCASSFRQDYGYTFGSGTRLTVV.

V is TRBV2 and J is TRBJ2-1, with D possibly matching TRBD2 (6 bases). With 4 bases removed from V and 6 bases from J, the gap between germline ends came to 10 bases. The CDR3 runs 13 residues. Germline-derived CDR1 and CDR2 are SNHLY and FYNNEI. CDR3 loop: CASSGFSGNEQFF. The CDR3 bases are TGTGCCAGCAGTGGATTTAGCGGCAATGAGCAGTTCTTC. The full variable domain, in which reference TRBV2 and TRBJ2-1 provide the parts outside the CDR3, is EPEVTQTPSHQVTQMGQEVILRCVPISNHLYFYWYRQILGQKVEFLVSFYNNEISEKSEIFDDQFSVERPDGSNFTLKIRSTKLEDSAMYFCASSGFSGNEQFFGPGTRLTVL.

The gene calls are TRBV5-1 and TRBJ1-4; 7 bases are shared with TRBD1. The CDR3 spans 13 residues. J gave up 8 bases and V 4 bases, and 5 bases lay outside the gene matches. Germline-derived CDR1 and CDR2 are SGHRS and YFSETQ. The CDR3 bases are TGCGCCAGCAGCGGCACAGGGGCCGAAAAACTGTTTTTT. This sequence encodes CASSGTGAEKLFF.

The CDR3 here is CASSHGYSYEQYF. The DNA of the CDR3 is TGTGCCAGCAGCCACGGGTATTCCTACGAGCAGTACTTC. V usage is TRBV7-8 and J usage is TRBJ2-7; D not certain. Trimming took off 5 bases at V and 1 base at J, with 9 bases between the two ends. The CDR3 runs 13 residues. The germline CDR1 and CDR2 sequences are SGHVS and FQNEAQ.

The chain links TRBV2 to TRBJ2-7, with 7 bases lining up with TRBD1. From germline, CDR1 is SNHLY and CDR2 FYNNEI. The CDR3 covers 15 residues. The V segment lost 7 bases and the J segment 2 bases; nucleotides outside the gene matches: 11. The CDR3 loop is CASNSYGTATYEQYF. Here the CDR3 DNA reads TGTGCCAGCAATTCTTACGGGACAGCTACCTACGAGCAGTACTTC.

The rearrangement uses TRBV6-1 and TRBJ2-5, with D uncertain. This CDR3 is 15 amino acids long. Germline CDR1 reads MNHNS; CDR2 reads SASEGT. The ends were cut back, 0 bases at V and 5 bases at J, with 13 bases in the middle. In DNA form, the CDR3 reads TGTGCCAGCAGTGAAGCGAAAGTCGCCAGGGAGACCCAGTACTTC. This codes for CASSEAKVARETQYF.

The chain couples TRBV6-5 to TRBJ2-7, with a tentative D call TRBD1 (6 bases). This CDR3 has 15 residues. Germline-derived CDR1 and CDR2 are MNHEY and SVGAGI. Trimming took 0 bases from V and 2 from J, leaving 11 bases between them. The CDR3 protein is CASSYSIGDTYEQYF. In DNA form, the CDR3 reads TGTGCCAGCAGTTACTCGATTGGGGACACCTACGAGCAGTACTTC.

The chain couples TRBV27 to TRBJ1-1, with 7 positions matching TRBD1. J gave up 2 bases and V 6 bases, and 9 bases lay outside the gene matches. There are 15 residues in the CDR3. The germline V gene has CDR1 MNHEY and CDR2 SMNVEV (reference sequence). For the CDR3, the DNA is TGTGCCAGCAGGTTGAGGGGGGACAGCAACACTGAAGCTTTCTTT. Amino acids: CASRLRGDSNTEAFF.

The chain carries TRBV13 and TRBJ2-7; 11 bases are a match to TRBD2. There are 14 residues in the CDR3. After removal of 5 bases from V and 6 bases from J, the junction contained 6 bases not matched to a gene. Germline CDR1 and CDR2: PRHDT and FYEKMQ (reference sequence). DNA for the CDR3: TGTGCCAGCAGCACTAGCGGGAGAGTAGGCGAGCAGTACTTC. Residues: CASSTSGRVGEQYF.

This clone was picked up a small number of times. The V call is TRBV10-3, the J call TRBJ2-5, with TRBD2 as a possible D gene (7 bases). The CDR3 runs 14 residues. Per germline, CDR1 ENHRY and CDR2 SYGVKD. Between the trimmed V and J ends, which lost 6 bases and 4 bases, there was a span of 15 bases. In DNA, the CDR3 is TGTGCCATCAGCTCTAGCGGAGGGGGAGAGACCCAGTACTTC. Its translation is CAISSSGGGETQYF.

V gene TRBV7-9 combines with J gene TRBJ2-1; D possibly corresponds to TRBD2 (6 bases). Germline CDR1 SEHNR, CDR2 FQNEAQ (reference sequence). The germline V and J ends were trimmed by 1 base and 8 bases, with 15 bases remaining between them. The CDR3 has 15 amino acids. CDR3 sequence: CASSLEEGTFDEQFF. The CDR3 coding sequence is TGTGCCAGCAGCTTAGAGGAGGGGACCTTCGATGAGCAGTTCTTC. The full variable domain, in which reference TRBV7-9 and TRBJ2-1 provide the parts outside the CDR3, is DTGVSQNPRHKITKRGQNVTFRCDPISEHNRLYWYRQTLGQGPEFLTYFQNEAQLEKSRLLSDRFSAERPKGSFSTLEIQRTEQGDSAMYLCASSLEEGTFDEQFFGPGTRLTVL.

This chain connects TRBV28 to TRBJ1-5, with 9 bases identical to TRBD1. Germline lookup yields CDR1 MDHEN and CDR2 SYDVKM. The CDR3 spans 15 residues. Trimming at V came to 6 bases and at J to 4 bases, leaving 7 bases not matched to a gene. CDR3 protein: CASSAGTGRNQPQHF. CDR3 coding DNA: TGTGCCAGCAGCGCCGGGACAGGGAGGAATCAGCCCCAGCATTTT.

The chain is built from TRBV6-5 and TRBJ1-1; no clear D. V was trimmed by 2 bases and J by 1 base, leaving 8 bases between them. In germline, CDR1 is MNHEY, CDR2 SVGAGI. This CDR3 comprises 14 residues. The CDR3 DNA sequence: TGTGCCAGCAGTTACAGAGGGAGGAACACTGAAGCTTTCTTT. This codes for CASSYRGRNTEAFF.

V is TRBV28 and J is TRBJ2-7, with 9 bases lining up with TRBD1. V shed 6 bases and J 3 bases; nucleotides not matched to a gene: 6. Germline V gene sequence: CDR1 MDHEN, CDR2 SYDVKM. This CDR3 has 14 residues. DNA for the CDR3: TGTGCCAGCAGGGAGGACAGGGGTATCTACGAGCAGTACTTC. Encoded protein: CASREDRGIYEQYF.